This passage covers 15 T cell receptor beta chains from one sample sequenced in a study of high-grade serous ovarian cancer treatment subgroups. Clones were read by immunoSEQ multiplex PCR, and TCRdb kept only the in-frame ones, dropping some. The sample records approximately 5,000 clones, around 79% being singletons. The tumor samples were collected prior to definitive surgery or chemotherapy. The sequenced sample consisted of tumor tissue. These receptor sequences come from a human donor with high-grade serous ovarian cancer.

The V gene is TRBV5-5, the J gene TRBJ2-4; the D is unclear. The CDR3 consists of 14 residues. Trimming removed 0 bases from V and 7 bases from J, with 11 bases in between. Germline-derived CDR1 and CDR2 are SGHKS and YYEKEE (reference sequence). CDR3 nucleotides: TGTGCCAGCAGCTTGGCGGGTGCCCCGAACATTCAGTACTTC. Translated, it gives CASSLAGAPNIQYF.

CDR3 amino acids: CSVDDNSLTNYGYTF. In DNA form, the CDR3 reads TGCAGCGTTGACGATAACAGCCTCACTAACTATGGCTACACCTTC. The chain combines TRBV29-1 with TRBJ1-2; D unresolved. The CDR3 loop spans 15 amino acids. The V and J ends lost 3 bases and 0 bases respectively, with 14 bases between them. CDR1 is SQVTM and CDR2 is ANQGSEA in the germline V gene. Together with reference TRBV29-1 and TRBJ1-2, the CDR3 gives the full variable domain: SAVISQKPSRDICQRGTSLTIQCQVDSQVTMMFWYRQQPGQSLTLIATANQGSEATYESGFVIDKFPISRPNLTFSTLTVSNMSPEDSSIYLCSVDDNSLTNYGYTFGSGTRLTVV.

The J gene is TRBJ1-2, the V gene TRBV9, with 7 bases that match TRBD1. The CDR3 length is 14 residues. After removal of 4 bases from V and 4 bases from J, the junction contained 7 bases not matched to a gene. Germline-derived CDR1 and CDR2 are SGDLS and YYNGEE. The CDR3 DNA reads TGTGCCAGCAGCCCGCAGGGACAGTTCTATGGCTACACCTTC. It yields the protein CASSPQGQFYGYTF.

The chain employs TRBV28 and TRBJ2-5; 7 bases are shared with TRBD1. The CDR3 is 19 residues long. J lost 3 bases, V lost 3 bases, and 19 bases had no gene match. Germline V gene lookup returns CDR1 MDHEN and CDR2 SYDVKM. The CDR3 bases are TGTGCCAGCAGTTTTAGCTCGACAGGGAAGAAGGTTGGGAAAGAGACCCAGTACTTC. Residues: CASSFSSTGKKVGKETQYF.

The CDR3 DNA reads as TGCGCCAGCAGCTTAGGACAGGGAAAAAATGAAAAACTGTTTTTT. The encoded protein is CASSLGQGKNEKLFF. The rearrangement links TRBV5-1 to TRBJ1-4; 8 bases agree with TRBD1. In germline, CDR1 is SGHRS, CDR2 YFSETQ. The CDR3 totals 15 residues. Trimming cost V 2 bases and J 5 bases; bases outside gene matches: 5. The whole variable domain, filled in from reference TRBV5-1 and TRBJ1-4, reads KAGVTQTPRYLIKTRGQQVTLSCSPISGHRSVSWYQQTPGQGLQFLFEYFSETQRNKGNFPGRFSGRQFSNSRSEMNVSTLELGDSALYLCASSLGQGKNEKLFFGSGTQLSVL.

This clone occurred once. This sequence joins TRBV6-1 and TRBJ1-1; the D is unclear. The CDR3 runs 15 residues. Trimming removed 6 bases from V and 1 base from J, with 15 bases in between. The germline V gene has CDR1 MNHNS and CDR2 SASEGT. In nucleotides, the CDR3 is TGTGCCAGCAGCCCCGGATATGCAGGGAACACTGAAGCTTTCTTT. Protein product: CASSPGYAGNTEAFF.

V gene TRBV2 combines with J gene TRBJ2-3; a weak D match, TRBD1 (6 bases). Germline V gene sequence: CDR1 SNHLY, CDR2 FYNNEI. The CDR3 covers 14 residues. V was trimmed by 5 bases and J by 4 bases, leaving 13 bases between them. The CDR3 loop is CASSPQGHPDTQYF. CDR3 nucleotides: TGTGCCAGCAGTCCACAGGGTCATCCAGATACGCAGTATTTT.

The chain is built from TRBV6-1 and TRBJ2-2; D ambiguous. CDR1 is MNHNS, CDR2 SASEGT, per germline. This CDR3 spans 10 amino acids. Between the trimmed V and J ends, which lost 6 bases and 7 bases, there was a span of 3 bases. The CDR3 nucleotides are TGTGCCAGCAGAGACGGGGAGCTGTTTTTT. Amino acid sequence: CASRDGELFF.

The V call is TRBV10-1, the J call TRBJ2-6; D not resolved. V was cut by 0 bases and J by 1 base, with 7 bases left in between. The CDR3 consists of 16 residues. From germline, CDR1 is WNHNN and CDR2 SYGVQD (reference sequence). CDR3 in DNA: TGCGCCAGCAGTGAGTCACGAAATTCTGGGGCCAACGTCCTGACTTTC. Translation: CASSESRNSGANVLTF.

CDR3 loop: CASNPGSEKLFF. CDR3 nucleotide sequence: TGTGCCAGCAATCCAGGGTCTGAAAAACTGTTTTTT. The J gene is TRBJ1-4, the V gene TRBV6-1, with a tentative D call TRBD1 (5 bases). Germline CDR1 is MNHNS and CDR2 is SASEGT. There are 12 residues in the CDR3. V lost 7 bases and J lost 7, with 10 bases in between.

This chain uses TRBV27 with TRBJ2-4; 7 bases match TRBD1. Germline CDR1 and CDR2: MNHEY and SMNVEV (reference sequence). CDR3 size: 15 residues. Germline trimming cut 6 bases from V and 4 bases from J; bases unmatched to any gene: 9. The CDR3 DNA sequence: TGTGCCAGCAGGTCCCAGGGGACAGCTAAAAACATTCAGTACTTC. It specifies CASRSQGTAKNIQYF.

This chain uses TRBV27 with TRBJ1-1; no firm D call. Germline V gives CDR1 MNHEY, CDR2 SMNVEV (reference sequence). Trimming left V 5 bases short and J 4 bases short, with 14 bases between. This CDR3 comprises 14 residues. CDR3 residues: CASSTLPMGTEAFF. DNA for the CDR3: TGTGCCAGCAGTACTCTCCCAATGGGCACTGAAGCTTTCTTT.

The chain couples TRBV5-1 to TRBJ1-2, with D possibly TRBD1 on 5 matching bases. The CDR3 sequence is 14 residues long. V shed 0 bases and J shed 6 bases, with 12 bases lying between them. Germline assignment: CDR1 SGHRS and CDR2 YFSETQ. The CDR3 sequence: CASSLGQTLDGYTF. As DNA, the CDR3 is TGCGCCAGCAGCTTGGGACAGACCTTAGATGGCTACACCTTC.

This clone was counted a few times. This chain links TRBV6-1 with TRBJ1-5, with 7 bases identical to TRBD1. V shed 1 base and J 7 bases; nucleotides not matched to a gene: 7. The length of the CDR3 is 15 residues. Germline V gene lookup returns CDR1 MNHNS and CDR2 SASEGT. The CDR3 spells CASSEVETGVQPQHF. The CDR3 DNA sequence: TGTGCCAGCAGTGAAGTAGAAACAGGGGTCCAGCCCCAGCATTTT.

This rearrangement joins TRBV11-2 to TRBJ2-3; either TRBD1 or TRBD2 may fit D (7 bases each). This CDR3 comprises 14 residues. Looked up from germline, CDR1 is SGHAT and CDR2 is FQNNGV. V was pared by 6 bases and J by 1 base, with 11 bases between. CDR3 loop: CASSQGGGTDTQYF. The DNA of the CDR3 is TGTGCCAGCAGTCAGGGGGGGGGCACAGATACGCAGTATTTT.